This T cell receptor (beta chain) was captured by sequencing in a study of T cell repertoires in cytomegalovirus infection. Study as a whole: TCR beta signatures that were public indicated CMV infection and matching HLA type.

Whole-study findings and limits: HLA-C-restricted CMV-specific TCR beta clonotypes were dominant in the ex vivo response. Summed frequency of shared TCR beta families picked out CMV carriers who also had the relevant HLA.

Germline V gene lookup returns CDR1 SGHAT and CDR2 FQNNGV. With V trimmed by 5 bases and J by 6 bases, 11 bases remained unmatched. This CDR3 region has 16 residues. In the case of this clonotype: Antigen specificity is unknown.

TCRdb ran MiXCR on the reads and lists one entry per CDR3 protein. The sample yields 250,000 to 300,000 distinct CDR3 sequences, more than 20% seen once. The TCR comes from a human donor in good health (CMV status not recorded). Some clones in this sample may be carry-over from other donors' samples. The sequenced material came from PBMCs. V and J are TRBV11-2 and TRBJ2-3, with 10 bases that match TRBD2. The CDR3 DNA reads as TGTGCCAGCAGCCCCGCCCTAGCGGGAGCAAGGGATACGCAGTATTTT. It codes for CASSPALAGARDTQYF.